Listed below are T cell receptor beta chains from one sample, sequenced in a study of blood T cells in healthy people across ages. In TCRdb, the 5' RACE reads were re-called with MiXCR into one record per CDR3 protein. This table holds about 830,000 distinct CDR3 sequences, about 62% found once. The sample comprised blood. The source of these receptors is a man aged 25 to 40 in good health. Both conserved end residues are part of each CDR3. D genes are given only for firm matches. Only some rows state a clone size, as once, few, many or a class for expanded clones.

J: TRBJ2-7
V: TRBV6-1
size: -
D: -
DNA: TGTGTCAGCAAAGACTCGACTTTCAGAAGTTACGAGCAGTACTTC
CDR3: CVSKDSTFRSYEQYF

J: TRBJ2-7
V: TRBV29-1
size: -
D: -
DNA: TGCAGCGCACAAGCACAGGGAAGGGAGCAGTACTTC
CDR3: CSAQAQGREQYF

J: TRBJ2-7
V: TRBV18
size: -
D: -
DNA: TGTGCCAGCTCACCACGGGACTCCTCGGACGAGCAGTACTTC
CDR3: CASSPRDSSDEQYF

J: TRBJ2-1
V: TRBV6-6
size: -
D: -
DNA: TGTGCCAGCAGTTACGGGGGCCTCTACAATGAGCAGTTCTTC
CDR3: CASSYGGLYNEQFF

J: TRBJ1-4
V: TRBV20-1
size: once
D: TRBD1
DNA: TGCAGTGCTAGGACAGGGGTGGGAATTAATGAAAAACTGTTTTTT
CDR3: CSARTGVGINEKLFF

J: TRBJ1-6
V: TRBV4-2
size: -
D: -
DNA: TGTGCCAGCAGCGAAGAATTGGGATCCTATAATTCACCCCTCCACTTT
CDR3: CASSEELGSYNSPLHF

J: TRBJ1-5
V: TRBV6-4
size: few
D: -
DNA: TGTGCCAGCAGTGCCTTCCTGGGGCAGCCCCAGCATTTT
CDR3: CASSAFLGQPQHF

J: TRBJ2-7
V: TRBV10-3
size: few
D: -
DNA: TGTGCCATCAGGGAGGACGTAGCCTACGAGCAGTACTTC
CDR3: CAIREDVAYEQYF

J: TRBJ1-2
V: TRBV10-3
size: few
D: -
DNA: TGTGCCATCAGTGACAGCTATGGCTACACCTTC
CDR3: CAISDSYGYTF

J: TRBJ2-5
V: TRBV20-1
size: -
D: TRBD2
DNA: TGCAGTGCTCACACTTTAACAGGACTAGCGGGGGGACAAGAAGAGACCCAGTACTTC
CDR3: CSAHTLTGLAGGQEETQYF

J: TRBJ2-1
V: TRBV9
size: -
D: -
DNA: TGTGCCAGCAGCATGACCGAGCGGTGGAATGAGCAGTTCTTC
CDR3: CASSMTERWNEQFF

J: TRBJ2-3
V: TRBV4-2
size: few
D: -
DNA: TGTGCCAGCAGCCAAGATGATAGCCACAACACAGATACGCAGTATTTT
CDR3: CASSQDDSHNTDTQYF

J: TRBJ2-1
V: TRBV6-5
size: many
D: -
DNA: TGTGCCAGCAGTTACGGGTACAATGAGCAGTTCTTC
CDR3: CASSYGYNEQFF

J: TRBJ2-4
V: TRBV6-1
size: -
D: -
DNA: TGTGCCAGCAGTGAATTGGGCGTCCTAGCCAAAAACATTCAGTACTTC
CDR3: CASSELGVLAKNIQYF

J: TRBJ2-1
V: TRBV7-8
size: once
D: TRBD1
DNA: TGTGCCAGCAGTTCCGAGGGGACAGGCCCGGGCTACAATGAGCAGTTCTTC
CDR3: CASSSEGTGPGYNEQFF

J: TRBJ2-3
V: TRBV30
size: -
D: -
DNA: TGTGCCTGGAGCCATGACGGGGGAGGAGTCGCAGATACGCAGTATTTT
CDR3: CAWSHDGGGVADTQYF

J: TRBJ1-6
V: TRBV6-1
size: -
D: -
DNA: TGTGCCAGCAGCGGGAAACCCTATAATTCACCCCTCCACTTT
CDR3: CASSGKPYNSPLHF

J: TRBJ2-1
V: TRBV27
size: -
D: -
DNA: TGTGCCAGCAGTTTGTCGGACCCCCTCTACAATGAGCAGTTCTTC
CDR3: CASSLSDPLYNEQFF

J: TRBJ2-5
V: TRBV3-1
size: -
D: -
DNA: TGTGCCAGCAGCCCTCCGGGGACTTCCGAGACCCAGTACTTC
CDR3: CASSPPGTSETQYF

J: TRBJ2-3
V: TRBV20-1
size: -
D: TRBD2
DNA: TGCAGTGCTTACTCTGGACTAGCGGGGAGGGCAGATACGCAGTATTTT
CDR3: CSAYSGLAGRADTQYF